This is a list of T cell receptor beta chains from one sample in a study of T cells in Graves' hyperthyroidism and ophthalmopathy. TCRdb itself ran the multiplex PCR reads through MiXCR, one entry per CDR3 protein. Of 300,000 to 450,000 distinct CDR3 sequences listed, around 15% are singletons. Material for sequencing was blood. The receptors derive from a woman aged 30 to 39 with Graves' ophthalmopathy. Both conserved end residues are part of each CDR3. A D gene is named only where the DNA matches it firmly. Clone size appears in some rows only: once, few, many, or a class for an expanded clone.

D gene | J gene | V gene | clone size | CDR3 DNA | CDR3 protein
NA | TRBJ2-7 | TRBV20-1 | NA | TGCAGTGCTAGAAAGGAAAGCGAGCAGTACTTC | CSARKESEQYF
NA | TRBJ2-1 | TRBV27 | many | TGTGCCAGCAGTCAGGAGGTGGGGGTCTTGAGCTTTGAGCAGTTCTTC | CASSQEVGVLSFEQFF
NA | TRBJ2-4 | TRBV29-1 | few | TGCAGCGTTGACTTCTTCCACATTCAGTACTTC | CSVDFFHIQYF
NA | TRBJ2-1 | TRBV7-3 | many | TGTGCCAGCAGCCACGGCGGGCCCCAGTTCTTC | CASSHGGPQFF
NA | TRBJ1-2 | TRBV7-2 | many | TGTGCCATCGATAGGAGAGCCCATGGCTACACCTTC | CAIDRRAHGYTF
NA | TRBJ1-4 | TRBV6-1 | NA | TGTGCCAGCAGCCAGACAGGAACCCAGACCGAAAAACTGTTTTTT | CASSQTGTQTEKLFF
TRBD1 | TRBJ2-7 | TRBV9 | NA | TGTGCCAGCAGCCGACAAGGGACAGGGGCGTCCTACGAGCAGTACTTC | CASSRQGTGASYEQYF
TRBD1 | TRBJ2-7 | TRBV6-1 | few | TGTGCCAGCAGGACCCCGGGACAGAGTTACGAGCAGTACTTC | CASRTPGQSYEQYF
NA | TRBJ2-3 | TRBV3-1 | many | TGTGCCAGCAGCCAACTTCGGGATACGCAGTATTTT | CASSQLRDTQYF
NA | TRBJ2-2 | TRBV7-8 | many | TGTGCCAGCAGCTCTAGTCCGACAACCGGGGAGCTGTTTTTT | CASSSSPTTGELFF
NA | TRBJ2-5 | TRBV5-1 | many | TGCGCCAGCAACAGAGATTTTAGGGGGGAGACCCAGTACTTC | CASNRDFRGETQYF
NA | TRBJ2-7 | TRBV6-1 | NA | TGTGCCAGCAGTCCCTGGGCTGGGAACGAGCAGTACTTC | CASSPWAGNEQYF
NA | TRBJ2-3 | TRBV7-2 | many | TGTGCCAGCAGTCCGCGGCCTCCGGGTACGCAGTATTTT | CASSPRPPGTQYF
TRBD2 | TRBJ2-1 | TRBV19 | many | TGTGCCAGTAGTAAAAGCGGGGGGGCGGGGAATGAGCAGTTCTTC | CASSKSGGAGNEQFF
NA | TRBJ2-7 | TRBV19 | NA | TGTGCCAGTAGTATTACGTCGGGTACCGAGCAGTACTTC | CASSITSGTEQYF
TRBD2 | TRBJ2-7 | TRBV7-8 | NA | TGTGCCAGCAGCTTAGCGACGACTAGCGGGACGACTAGGGTTACCTACGAGCAGTACTTC | CASSLATTSGTTRVTYEQYF
TRBD2 | TRBJ2-1 | TRBV11-2 | many | TGTGCCAGCAGCTTAGAATCGTCGGGGGGGCGCAATGAGCAGTTCTTC | CASSLESSGGRNEQFF
TRBD1 | TRBJ2-7 | TRBV3-1 | many | TGTGCCAGCAGCCAGTCGGACAGGGTATCCGAGCAGTACTTC | CASSQSDRVSEQYF
NA | TRBJ1-2 | TRBV7-9 | many | TGTGCCAGCAGCGGTGGGCAGCACTATGGCTACACCTTC | CASSGGQHYGYTF
NA | TRBJ2-3 | TRBV12-3/TRBV12-4 | NA | TGTGCCAGCAGACCAAGACAGACTGGTACGCAGTATTTT | CASRPRQTGTQYF
NA | TRBJ1-4 | TRBV2 | many | TGTGCCAGCAGTGAAGACCCTGCAACTAATGAAAAACTGTTTTTT | CASSEDPATNEKLFF
TRBD1 | TRBJ1-2 | TRBV3-1 | many | TGTGCCAGCAGCCACGGACAGGGCTATGGCTACACCTTC | CASSHGQGYGYTF
NA | TRBJ2-1 | TRBV14 | NA | TGTGCCAGCAGCCAAAGGGCAACCGGGTCCAATGAGCAGTTCTTC | CASSQRATGSNEQFF
NA | TRBJ2-5 | TRBV12-3/TRBV12-4 | NA | TGTGCCAGCAGTTTGTTCGGGGAACTGATTGGGACCCAGTACTTC | CASSLFGELIGTQYF
NA | TRBJ1-3 | TRBV12-5 | NA | TGTGCTAGTGGTGGGGTGGAGACCCGAAACACCATATATTTT | CASGGVETRNTIYF
TRBD1 | TRBJ1-6 | TRBV6-1 | few | TGTGCCAGCAGTGATAAGACAGGGTTGAGAAATTCACCCCTCCACTTT | CASSDKTGLRNSPLHF
NA | TRBJ2-5 | TRBV3-1 | NA | TGTGCCAGCAGCCCTCCGCAGGGTGGCGAGACCCAGTACTTC | CASSPPQGGETQYF
TRBD2 | TRBJ2-2 | TRBV12-3/TRBV12-4 | few | TGTGCCAGCAGTCCTACCCCCGGGACTAGAGCTTTAATCGGGGAGCTGTTTTTT | CASSPTPGTRALIGELFF
TRBD2 | TRBJ2-1 | TRBV19 | NA | TGTGCCAGTATAGCGGGGGGAAACAATGAGCAGTTCTTC | CASIAGGNNEQFF
NA | TRBJ1-2 | TRBV11-2 | NA | TGTGCCAGCAGCTCACCAGAGGGGCGGGGCGTGCATGCCTACACCTTC | CASSSPEGRGVHAYTF
TRBD1 | TRBJ1-1 | TRBV2 | many | TGTGCCAGCAGAAAAGAGGGGGCGTGGGGCAACACTGAAGCTTTCTTT | CASRKEGAWGNTEAFF
TRBD1 | TRBJ2-3 | TRBV9 | once | TGTGCCAGCAGCACGGACAGGGTAACAGATACGCAGTATTTT | CASSTDRVTDTQYF
TRBD1 | TRBJ1-5 | TRBV19 | once | TGTGCCAGTAGAGCACAGGGGTCATGGCAGCCCCAGCATTTT | CASRAQGSWQPQHF
TRBD1 | TRBJ1-1 | TRBV12-3/TRBV12-4 | many | TGTGCCAGCAACGCGAAGGGGGCCGGGATGGCTTTCTTT | CASNAKGAGMAFF
NA | TRBJ2-5 | TRBV4-1 | NA | TGCGCCAGCAGCCAACCCCTCCAAGAGACCCAGTACTTC | CASSQPLQETQYF
NA | TRBJ2-7 | TRBV2 | many | TGTGCCAGCAGTGAACACGTAGAGCAGTACTTC | CASSEHVEQYF